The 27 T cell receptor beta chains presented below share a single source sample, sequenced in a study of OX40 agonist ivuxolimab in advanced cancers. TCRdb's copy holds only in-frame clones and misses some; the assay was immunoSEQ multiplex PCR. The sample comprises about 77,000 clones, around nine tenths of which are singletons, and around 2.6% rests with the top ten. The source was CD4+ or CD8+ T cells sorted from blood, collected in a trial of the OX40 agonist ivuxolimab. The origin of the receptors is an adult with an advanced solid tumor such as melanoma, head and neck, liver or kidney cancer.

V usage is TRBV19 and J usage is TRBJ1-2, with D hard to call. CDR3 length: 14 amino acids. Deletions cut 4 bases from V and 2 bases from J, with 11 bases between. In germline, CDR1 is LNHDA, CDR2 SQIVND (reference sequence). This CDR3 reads CASSTRAPNYGYTF. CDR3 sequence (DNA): TGTGCCAGTAGTACGCGGGCGCCGAACTATGGCTACACCTTC.

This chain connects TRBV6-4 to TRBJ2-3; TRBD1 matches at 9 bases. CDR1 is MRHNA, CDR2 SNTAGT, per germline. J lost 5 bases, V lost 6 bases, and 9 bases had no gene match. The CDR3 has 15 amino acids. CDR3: CASRTGTGPGDTQYF. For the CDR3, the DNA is TGTGCCAGCAGGACCGGGACAGGGCCGGGAGATACGCAGTATTTT.

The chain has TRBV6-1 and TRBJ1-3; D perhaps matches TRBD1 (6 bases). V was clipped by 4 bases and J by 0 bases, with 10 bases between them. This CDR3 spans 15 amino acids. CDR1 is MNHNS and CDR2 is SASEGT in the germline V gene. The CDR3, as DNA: TGTGCCAGCAGTGTTCACAGGGCCTCTGGAAACACCATATATTTT. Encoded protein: CASSVHRASGNTIYF.

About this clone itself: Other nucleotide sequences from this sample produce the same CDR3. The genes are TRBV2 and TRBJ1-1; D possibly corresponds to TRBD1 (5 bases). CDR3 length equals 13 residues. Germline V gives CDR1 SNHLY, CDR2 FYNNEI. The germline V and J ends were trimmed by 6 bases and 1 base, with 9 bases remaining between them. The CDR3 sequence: CASSRDRNTEAFF. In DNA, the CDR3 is TGTGCCAGCAGCCGCGACAGGAACACTGAAGCTTTCTTT. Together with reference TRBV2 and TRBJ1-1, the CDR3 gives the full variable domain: EPEVTQTPSHQVTQMGQEVILRCVPISNHLYFYWYRQILGQKVEFLVSFYNNEISEKSEIFDDQFSVERPDGSNFTLKIRSTKLEDSAMYFCASSRDRNTEAFFGQGTRLTVV.

Here the CDR3 DNA reads TGTGCCAGTAGTATGGGCAGGGAGGGCACTGAAGCTTTCTTT. This sequence encodes CASSMGREGTEAFF. The chain uses TRBV19 and TRBJ1-1; D might be TRBD1 (5 bases). V was pared by 3 bases and J by 4 bases, with 12 bases between. Germline-derived CDR1 and CDR2 are LNHDA and SQIVND (reference sequence). The CDR3 covers 14 residues.

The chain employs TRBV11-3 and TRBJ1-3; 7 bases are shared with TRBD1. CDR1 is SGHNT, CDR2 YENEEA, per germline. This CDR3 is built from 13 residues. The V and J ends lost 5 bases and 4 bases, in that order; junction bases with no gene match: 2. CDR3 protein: CASSRGQGNTIYF. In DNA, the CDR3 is TGTGCCAGCAGCCGGGGACAGGGAAACACCATATATTTT. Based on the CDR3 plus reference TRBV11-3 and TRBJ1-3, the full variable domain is EAGVVQSPRYKIIEKKQPVAFWCNPISGHNTLYWYLQNLGQGPELLIRYENEEAVDDSQLPKDRFSAERLKGVDSTLKIQPAELGDSAVYLCASSRGQGNTIYFGEGSWLTVV.

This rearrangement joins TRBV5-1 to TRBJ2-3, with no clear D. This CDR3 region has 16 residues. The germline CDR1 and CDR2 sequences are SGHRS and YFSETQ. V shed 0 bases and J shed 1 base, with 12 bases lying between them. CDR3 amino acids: CASSLDPGSGTDTQYF. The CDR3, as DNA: TGCGCCAGCAGCTTGGATCCGGGTTCCGGCACAGATACGCAGTATTTT. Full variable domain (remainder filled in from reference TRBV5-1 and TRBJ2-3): KAGVTQTPRYLIKTRGQQVTLSCSPISGHRSVSWYQQTPGQGLQFLFEYFSETQRNKGNFPGRFSGRQFSNSRSEMNVSTLELGDSALYLCASSLDPGSGTDTQYFGPGTRLTVL.

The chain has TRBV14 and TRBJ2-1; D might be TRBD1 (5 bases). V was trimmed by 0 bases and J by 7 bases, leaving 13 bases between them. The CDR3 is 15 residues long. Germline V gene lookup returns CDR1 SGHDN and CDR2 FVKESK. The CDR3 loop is CASSQDRARDNEQFF. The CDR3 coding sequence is TGTGCCAGCAGCCAAGATCGGGCCAGGGATAATGAGCAGTTCTTC.

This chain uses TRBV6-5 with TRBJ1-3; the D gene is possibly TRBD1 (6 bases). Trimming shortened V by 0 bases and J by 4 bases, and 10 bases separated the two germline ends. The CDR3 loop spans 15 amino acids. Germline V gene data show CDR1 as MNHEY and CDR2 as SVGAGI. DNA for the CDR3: TGTGCCAGCAGTTACTCTTCCCAGGGGGGAAACACCATATATTTT. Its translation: CASSYSSQGGNTIYF.

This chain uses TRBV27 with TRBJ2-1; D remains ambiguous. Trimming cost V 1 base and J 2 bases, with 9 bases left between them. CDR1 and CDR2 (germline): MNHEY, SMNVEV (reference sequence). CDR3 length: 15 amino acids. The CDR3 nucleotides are TGTGCCAGCAGTTTATACGGTTCCCCCTACAATGAGCAGTTCTTC. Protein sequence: CASSLYGSPYNEQFF.

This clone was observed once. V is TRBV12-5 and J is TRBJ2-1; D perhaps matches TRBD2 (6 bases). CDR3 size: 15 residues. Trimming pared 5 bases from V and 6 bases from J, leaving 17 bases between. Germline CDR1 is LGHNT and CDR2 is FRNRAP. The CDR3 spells CASGPDTTRSNEQFF. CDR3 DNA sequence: TGTGCTAGTGGTCCGGACACGACTAGATCCAATGAGCAGTTCTTC.

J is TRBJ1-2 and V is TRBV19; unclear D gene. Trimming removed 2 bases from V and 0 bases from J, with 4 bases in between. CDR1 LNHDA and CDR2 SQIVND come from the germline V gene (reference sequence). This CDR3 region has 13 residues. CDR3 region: CASSIISNYGYTF. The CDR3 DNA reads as TGTGCCAGTAGTATAATCTCTAACTATGGCTACACCTTC. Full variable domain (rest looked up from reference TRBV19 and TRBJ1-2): DGGITQSPKYLFRKEGQNVTLSCEQNLNHDAMYWYRQDPGQGLRLIYYSQIVNDFQKGDIAEGYSVSREKKESFPLTVTSAQKNPTAFYLCASSIISNYGYTFGSGTRLTVV.

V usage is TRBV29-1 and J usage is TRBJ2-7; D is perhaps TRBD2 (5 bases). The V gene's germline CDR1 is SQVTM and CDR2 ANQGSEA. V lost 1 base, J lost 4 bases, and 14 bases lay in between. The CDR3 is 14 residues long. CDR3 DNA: TGCAGCGTTGAAGGGGGAGAGGACGTTTACGAGCAGTACTTC. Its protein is CSVEGGEDVYEQYF.

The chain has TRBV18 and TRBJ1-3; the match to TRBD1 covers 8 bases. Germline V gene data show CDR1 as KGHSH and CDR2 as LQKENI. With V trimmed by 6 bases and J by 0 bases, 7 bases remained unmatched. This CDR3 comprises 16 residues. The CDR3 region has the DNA TGTGCCAGCTCGCGACAGGGGCCGACCTCTGGAAACACCATATATTTT. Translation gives CASSRQGPTSGNTIYF. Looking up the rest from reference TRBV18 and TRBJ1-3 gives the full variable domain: NAGVMQNPRHLVRRRGQEARLRCSPMKGHSHVYWYRQLPEEGLKFMVYLQKENIIDESGMPKERFSAEFPKEGPSILRIQQVVRGDSAAYFCASSRQGPTSGNTIYFGEGSWLTVV.

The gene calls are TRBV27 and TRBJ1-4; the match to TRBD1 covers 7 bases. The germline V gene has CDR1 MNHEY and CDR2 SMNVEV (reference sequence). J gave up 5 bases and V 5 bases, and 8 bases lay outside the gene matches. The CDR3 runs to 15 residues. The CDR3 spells CASSPWGQKNEKLFF. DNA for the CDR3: TGTGCCAGCAGTCCCTGGGGACAGAAAAATGAAAAACTGTTTTTT.

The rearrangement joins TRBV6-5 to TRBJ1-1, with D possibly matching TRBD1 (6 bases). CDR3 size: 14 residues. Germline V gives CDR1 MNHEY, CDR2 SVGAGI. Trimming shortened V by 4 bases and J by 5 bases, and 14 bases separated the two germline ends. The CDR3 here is CASSSRGGWTEAFF. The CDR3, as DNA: TGTGCCAGCAGTTCCAGGGGAGGTTGGACTGAAGCTTTCTTT.

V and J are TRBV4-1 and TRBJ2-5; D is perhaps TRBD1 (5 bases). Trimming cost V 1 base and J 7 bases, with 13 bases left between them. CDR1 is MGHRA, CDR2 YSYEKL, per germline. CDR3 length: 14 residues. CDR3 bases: TGCGCCAGCAGCCAAGGCGAACTAACAGGGACCCAGTACTTC. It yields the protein CASSQGELTGTQYF.

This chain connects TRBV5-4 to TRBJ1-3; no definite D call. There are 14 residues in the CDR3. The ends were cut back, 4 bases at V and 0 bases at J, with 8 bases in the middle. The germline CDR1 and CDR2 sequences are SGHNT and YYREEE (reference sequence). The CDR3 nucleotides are TGTGCCAGCAGCCCGCCCGGCTCTGGAAACACCATATATTTT. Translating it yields CASSPPGSGNTIYF.

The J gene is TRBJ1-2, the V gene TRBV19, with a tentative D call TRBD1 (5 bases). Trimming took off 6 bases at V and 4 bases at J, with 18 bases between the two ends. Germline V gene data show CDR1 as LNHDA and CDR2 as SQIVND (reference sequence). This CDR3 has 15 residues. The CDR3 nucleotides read TGTGCCAGTAGCGCGGGACTCCTAACCTCCTATGGCTACACCTTC. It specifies CASSAGLLTSYGYTF.

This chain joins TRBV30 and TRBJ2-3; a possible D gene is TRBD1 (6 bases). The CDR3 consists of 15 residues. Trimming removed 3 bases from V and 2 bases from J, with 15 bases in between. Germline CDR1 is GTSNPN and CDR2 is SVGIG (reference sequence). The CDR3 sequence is CAWRASDRSTDTQYF. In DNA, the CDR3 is TGTGCCTGGAGGGCAAGTGACAGGTCCACAGATACGCAGTATTTT.

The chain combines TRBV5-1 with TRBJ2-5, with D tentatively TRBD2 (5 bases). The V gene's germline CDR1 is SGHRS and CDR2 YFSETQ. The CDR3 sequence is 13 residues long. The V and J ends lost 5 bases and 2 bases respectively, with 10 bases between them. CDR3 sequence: CASSKLVQETQYF. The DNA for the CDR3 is TGCGCCAGCAGTAAACTAGTGCAAGAGACCCAGTACTTC.

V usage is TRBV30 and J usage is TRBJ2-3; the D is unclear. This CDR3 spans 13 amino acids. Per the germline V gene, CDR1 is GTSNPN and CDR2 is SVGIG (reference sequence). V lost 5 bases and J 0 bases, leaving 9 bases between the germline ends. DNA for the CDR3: TGTGCCTGGGCCGCCCCTAGCACAGATACGCAGTATTTT. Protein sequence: CAWAAPSTDTQYF. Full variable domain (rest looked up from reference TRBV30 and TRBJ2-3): SQTIHQWPATLVQPVGSPLSLECTVEGTSNPNLYWYRQAAGRGLQLLFYSVGIGQISSEVPQNLSASRPQDRQFILSSKKLLLSDSGFYLCAWAAPSTDTQYFGPGTRLTVL.

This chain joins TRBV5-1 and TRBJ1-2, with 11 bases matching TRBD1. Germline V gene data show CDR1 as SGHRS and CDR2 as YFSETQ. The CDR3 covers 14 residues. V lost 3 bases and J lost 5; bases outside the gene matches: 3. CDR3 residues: CASSSGQGGYGYTF. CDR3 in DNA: TGCGCCAGCAGCTCGGGACAGGGGGGATATGGCTACACCTTC.

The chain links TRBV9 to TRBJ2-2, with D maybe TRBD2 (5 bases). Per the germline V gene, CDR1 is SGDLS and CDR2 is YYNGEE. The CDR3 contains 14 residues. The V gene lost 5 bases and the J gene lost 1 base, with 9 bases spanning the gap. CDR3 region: CASSTGMNTGELFF. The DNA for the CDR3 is TGTGCCAGCAGTACGGGGATGAACACCGGGGAGCTGTTTTTT.

The CDR3 coding sequence is TGTGCCAGCAGCTTGGAGCTGGGAAGGACCGCCTATGGCTACACCTTC. It codes for CASSLELGRTAYGYTF. This chain joins TRBV5-6 and TRBJ1-2; D ambiguous. V was shortened by 0 bases and J by 4 bases, with 16 bases between the two germline ends. The CDR3 is 16 residues long. Germline assignment: CDR1 SGHDT and CDR2 YYEEEE. The complete variable domain, with remaining parts taken from reference TRBV5-6 and TRBJ1-2, reads DAGVTQSPTHLIKTRGQQVTLRCSPKSGHDTVSWYQQALGQGPQFIFQYYEEEERQRGNFPDRFSGHQFPNYSSELNVNALLLGDSALYLCASSLELGRTAYGYTFGSGTRLTVV.

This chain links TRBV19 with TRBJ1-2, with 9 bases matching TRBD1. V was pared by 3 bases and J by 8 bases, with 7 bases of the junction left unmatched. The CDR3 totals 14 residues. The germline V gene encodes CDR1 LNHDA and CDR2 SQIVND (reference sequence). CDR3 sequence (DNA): TGTGCCAGTAGTATGCTGACAGGGGGAGGAGGCTACACCTTC. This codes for CASSMLTGGGGYTF.

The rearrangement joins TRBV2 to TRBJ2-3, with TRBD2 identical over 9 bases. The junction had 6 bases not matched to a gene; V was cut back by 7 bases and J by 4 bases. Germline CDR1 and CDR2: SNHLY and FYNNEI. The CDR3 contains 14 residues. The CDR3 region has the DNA TGTGCCAGCACCCGACTAGCGGAGGCAGATACGCAGTATTTT. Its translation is CASTRLAEADTQYF.